One and the same sample provided the 26 T cell receptor beta chains below, sequenced in a study of T cell responses to AZD1222 COVID-19 vaccine. Clones were sequenced by immunoSEQ multiplex PCR, and TCRdb holds only the in-frame ones, with some missing. The repertoire holds about 67,000 clones, with about 83% as singletons. The sequences come from peripheral blood, collected 28 days after the second AZD1222 dose. These receptor sequences come from an adult who received the AZD1222 COVID-19 vaccine.

This chain uses TRBV6-5 with TRBJ1-4, with a possible D match to TRBD1 (5 bases). The CDR3 has 13 amino acids. Germline values: CDR1 MNHEY, CDR2 SVGAGI. V was trimmed by 8 bases and J by 6 bases, leaving 13 bases between them. The DNA of the CDR3 is TGTGCCAGCCTGGACATGGCGGATGAAAAACTGTTTTTT. Amino acid sequence: CASLDMADEKLFF.

The genes are TRBV6-5 and TRBJ1-1, with 9 bases that match TRBD1. Germline assignment: CDR1 MNHEY and CDR2 SVGAGI. The length of the CDR3 is 12 residues. V was clipped by 6 bases and J by 7 bases; unmatched bases: 3. The CDR3 is CASRWTGDEAFF. CDR3 DNA sequence: TGTGCCAGCAGATGGACAGGGGATGAAGCTTTCTTT.

This chain connects TRBV10-2 to TRBJ1-2; D perhaps matches TRBD1 (5 bases). The ends were cut back, 2 bases at V and 4 bases at J, with 11 bases in the middle. Germline CDR1 reads WSHSY; CDR2 reads SAAADI. The CDR3 loop spans 14 amino acids. The CDR3 coding sequence is TGCGCCAGCAGTGAGAGGGGCAGGATCTATGGCTACACCTTC. Its translation is CASSERGRIYGYTF.

This clone has only one observation. The rearrangement uses TRBV27 and TRBJ1-6; tentative D call: TRBD1 (6 bases). This CDR3 comprises 15 residues. Germline V gene sequence: CDR1 MNHEY, CDR2 SMNVEV (reference sequence). The V and J ends lost 0 bases and 6 bases respectively, with 9 bases between them. The CDR3 coding sequence is TGTGCCAGCAGTTTATCGAGGACAGTTAATTCACCCCTCCACTTT. This encodes CASSLSRTVNSPLHF.

Only one count was recorded for this clone. V gene TRBV7-9 combines with J gene TRBJ1-2; D is ambiguous. Trimming removed 5 bases from V and 0 bases from J, with 22 bases in between. CDR3 size: 18 residues. CDR1 and CDR2 (germline): SEHNR, FQNEAQ (reference sequence). The chain's CDR3 is CASSPIGVGDPANYGYTF. In DNA form, the CDR3 reads TGTGCCAGCAGCCCGATAGGAGTAGGAGACCCAGCTAACTATGGCTACACCTTC.

V and J are TRBV5-1 and TRBJ1-3, with 7 bases fitting TRBD1. CDR3 length: 15 residues. The V gene's germline CDR1 is SGHRS and CDR2 YFSETQ. Trimming at V came to 4 bases and at J to 4 bases, leaving 8 bases not matched to a gene. CDR3 nucleotides: TGCGCCAGCAGCCCGGCGACAGGGTCCGGAAACACCATATATTTT. It yields the protein CASSPATGSGNTIYF.

The chain has TRBV6-1 and TRBJ1-3; D is uncertain. This CDR3 is 16 amino acids long. CDR1 is MNHNS, CDR2 SASEGT, per germline. Trimming took 3 bases from V and 1 from J, leaving 13 bases between them. The CDR3 nucleotides are TGTGCCAGCAGTGAGCTAATGACTCTATCTGGAAACACCATATATTTT. Protein sequence: CASSELMTLSGNTIYF.

This sequence joins TRBV3-1 (or the pseudogene TRBV3-2) and TRBJ2-2; D is ambiguous. V shed 2 bases and J shed 1 base, with 5 bases lying between them. Germline values: CDR1 LGHDT, CDR2 YNNKEL (reference sequence). The CDR3 has 14 residues. Written as DNA, the CDR3 is TGTGCCAGCAGCCAAAGCAGGAACACCGGGGAGCTGTTTTTT. It yields the protein CASSQSRNTGELFF.

The chain links TRBV29-1 to TRBJ2-5, with TRBD2 as a possible D gene (6 bases). The CDR3 totals 14 residues. The V gene's germline CDR1 is SQVTM and CDR2 ANQGSEA. With 6 bases removed from V and 3 bases from J, the gap between germline ends came to 17 bases. CDR3 nucleotide sequence: TGCAGCGTACAATTCGGGACTCGTAAAGAGACCCAGTACTTC. Amino acid sequence: CSVQFGTRKETQYF.

J is TRBJ2-3 and V is TRBV6-2 or TRBV6-3; D unclear. The V end was cut by 6 bases, the J end by 2 bases, with 3 bases between. The V gene's germline CDR1 is MNHEY and CDR2 SVGEGT. This CDR3 has 11 residues. CDR3 in DNA: TGTGCCAGCAGCCACACAGATACGCAGTATTTT. This translates into CASSHTDTQYF.

The sample holds a few counts of this clone. This chain joins TRBV6-1 and TRBJ1-5; D might be TRBD1 (5 bases). Trimming took off 0 bases at V and 0 bases at J, with 12 bases between the two ends. The CDR3 has 17 residues. Per germline, CDR1 MNHNS and CDR2 SASEGT. The DNA of the CDR3 is TGTGCCAGCAGTGAAGCGCGTTGGGGGTATAGCAATCAGCCCCAGCATTTT. Translation: CASSEARWGYSNQPQHF.

This clone has more than one count but fewer than ten. This rearrangement joins TRBV6-6 to TRBJ1-5; D not certain. Germline V CDR1 and CDR2: MNHNY, SVGAGI (reference sequence). The ends were cut back, 6 bases at V and 6 bases at J, with 9 bases in the middle. The CDR3 spans 12 residues. The chain's CDR3 is CASSQWVQPQHF. The DNA for the CDR3 is TGTGCCAGCAGCCAGTGGGTTCAGCCCCAGCATTTT.

The chain has TRBV5-6 and TRBJ1-1; D gene ambiguous. This CDR3 has 13 residues. V lost 0 bases, J lost 6 bases, and 9 bases lay in between. Germline V gives CDR1 SGHDT, CDR2 YYEEEE. The CDR3 nucleotides are TGTGCCAGCAGCTTGGGGGCTAGGGCTGAAGCTTTCTTT. Amino acid sequence: CASSLGARAEAFF.

The chain has TRBV5-6 and TRBJ1-5, with 7 bases matching TRBD1. The CDR3 has 14 residues. Germline V gene lookup returns CDR1 SGHDT and CDR2 YYEEEE. Trimming took 4 bases from V and 3 from J; bases not matched to a gene: 4. The CDR3 region has the DNA TGTGCCAGCAGCCCACAGGGGTCCAATCAGCCCCAGCATTTT. Amino acids: CASSPQGSNQPQHF.

This chain uses TRBV5-1 with TRBJ2-5; possible D gene TRBD1, 6 bases. The V end was cut by 2 bases, the J end by 2 bases, with 10 bases between. CDR1 is SGHRS and CDR2 is YFSETQ in the germline V gene. The CDR3 has 14 residues. Written as DNA, the CDR3 is TGCGCCAGCAGCTTTCGACAGGATCAAGAGACCCAGTACTTC. This sequence encodes CASSFRQDQETQYF.

The chain joins TRBV5-4 to TRBJ2-5; D call uncertain. The CDR3 totals 15 residues. Germline V gene data show CDR1 as SGHNT and CDR2 as YYREEE (reference sequence). Trimming took off 3 bases at V and 2 bases at J, with 14 bases between the two ends. The CDR3 nucleotides are TGTGCCAGCAGCTCCCCGCAGTCCGAACAAGAGACCCAGTACTTC. Its translation is CASSSPQSEQETQYF.

This chain uses TRBV7-8 with TRBJ2-7; tentative D call: TRBD2 (6 bases). Germline CDR1 reads SGHVS; CDR2 reads FQNEAQ. Trimming removed 5 bases from V and 5 bases from J, with 10 bases in between. This CDR3 region has 12 residues. In nucleotides, the CDR3 is TGTGCCAGCAGCCCAGGAGGGAACGAGCAGTACTTC. This sequence encodes CASSPGGNEQYF. Based on the CDR3 plus reference TRBV7-8 and TRBJ2-7, the full variable domain is GAGVSQSPRYKVAKRGQDVALRCDPISGHVSLFWYQQALGQGPEFLTYFQNEAQLDKSGLPSDRFFAERPEGSVSTLKIQRTQQEDSAVYLCASSPGGNEQYFGPGTRLTVT.

The chain employs TRBV10-1 and TRBJ2-3; the match to TRBD2 covers 8 bases. The CDR3 covers 15 residues. V was pared by 4 bases and J by 6 bases, with 9 bases of the junction left unmatched. Germline loops: CDR1 WNHNN, CDR2 SYGVQD (reference sequence). The CDR3 spells CASSGERGPEDTQYF. The CDR3 DNA is TGCGCCAGCAGTGGGGAGCGGGGGCCCGAGGATACGCAGTATTTT.

Turning to this clone: An end of the junction does not agree with germline; a read error may underlie this. The chain joins TRBV6-5 to TRBJ1-5; D may be TRBD1 (5 bases). Germline V lookup: CDR1 MNHEY, CDR2 SVGAGI. The CDR3 consists of 15 residues. The chain's CDR3 is CVSTRTLYSNQPQHF. The DNA for the CDR3 is TGTGTCAGCACCCGGACATTGTATAGCAATCAGCCCCAGCATTTT.

V and J are TRBV19 and TRBJ1-2; 11 bases agree with TRBD1. V lost 6 bases and J lost 0; bases outside the gene matches: 9. The germline V gene has CDR1 LNHDA and CDR2 SQIVND (reference sequence). The CDR3 extends over 17 amino acids. In DNA form, the CDR3 reads TGTGCCAGTAGCTGGAGGGGACAGGGGGATTCTAACTATGGCTACACCTTC. Residues: CASSWRGQGDSNYGYTF.

The chain is built from TRBV5-4 and TRBJ1-5; 9 bases are shared with TRBD1. The germline V gene has CDR1 SGHNT and CDR2 YYREEE (reference sequence). The trim removed 6 bases at V and 3 bases at J, leaving 19 bases unmatched. This CDR3 is built from 19 residues. The CDR3: CASMWAATDRGIANQPQHF. The CDR3 DNA sequence: TGTGCCAGCATGTGGGCCGCCACGGACAGGGGCATTGCCAATCAGCCCCAGCATTTT.

J is TRBJ1-1 and V is TRBV13; TRBD1 aligns across 7 bases. Germline CDR1 and CDR2: PRHDT and FYEKMQ (reference sequence). The V segment lost 5 bases and the J segment 4 bases; nucleotides outside the gene matches: 13. This CDR3 spans 16 amino acids. The CDR3 DNA reads TGTGCCAGCAGCCTCATCCCTAAGGGACAGCTCACTGAAGCTTTCTTT. Its protein product is CASSLIPKGQLTEAFF.

This clone was observed once. The rearrangement joins TRBV6-5 to TRBJ2-1; D is ambiguous. CDR3 size: 15 residues. Trimming removed 2 bases from V and 7 bases from J, with 15 bases in between. The germline V gene encodes CDR1 MNHEY and CDR2 SVGAGI. This CDR3 reads CASSYGISLRNEQFF. Here the CDR3 DNA reads TGTGCCAGCAGTTACGGGATATCGCTACGGAATGAGCAGTTCTTC.

The V call is TRBV4-1, the J call TRBJ1-6; D remains unclear. Trimming cost V 4 bases and J 8 bases, with 12 bases left between them. CDR1 and CDR2 from the germline V gene are MGHRA and YSYEKL. The CDR3 covers 14 residues. CDR3 sequence (DNA): TGCGCCAGCAGCCCCAAGAACGGGTATTCACCCCTCCACTTT. Protein: CASSPKNGYSPLHF.

The V and J genes are TRBV9 and TRBJ2-7, with D possibly TRBD2 on 5 matching bases. The V and J ends lost 4 bases and 0 bases respectively, with 14 bases between them. Germline V lookup: CDR1 SGDLS, CDR2 YYNGEE. The CDR3 runs to 15 residues. The DNA of the CDR3 is TGTGCCAGCAGCCCCGGAGCGGCAGTCTCCTACGAGCAGTACTTC. Protein: CASSPGAAVSYEQYF.

The chain has TRBV19 and TRBJ1-5, with a tentative D call TRBD1 (6 bases). Trimming took off 9 bases at V and 6 bases at J, with 15 bases between the two ends. There are 13 residues in the CDR3. Germline loops: CDR1 LNHDA, CDR2 SQIVND (reference sequence). CDR3 bases: TGTGCCAGCAGCCCCGACAGGCTTCAGCCCCAGCATTTT. Translation: CASSPDRLQPQHF.